The next 23 T cell receptor beta chains were all read from a single sample in a study of regulatory T cells in long-lasting Graves disease. Time point of the sample: newly diagnosed GD, antithyroid drugs for less than 3 months. The TCR library was made from RNA that had been extracted from PBMCs in TRIzol. HTBI primers from iRepertoire and Arm-PCR of CDR3 regions yielded the TCR beta libraries. MiXCR was run by TCRdb on the multiplex PCR reads, yielding one entry per CDR3 protein. The sample holds roughly 610,000 distinct CDR3 sequences, about 16% seen once. These data also formed part of another study, on T cells in Graves' hyperthyroidism and ophthalmopathy.

Sequenced here: peripheral blood mononuclear cells (PBMCs), sampled at new diagnosis, from a patient treated with antithyroid drugs. These receptors all stem from a man aged 18 to 35 with Graves disease.

This clonotype was counted a few times. The V and J genes are TRBV2 and TRBJ1-4; D is uncertain. The germline CDR1 and CDR2 sequences are SNHLY and FYNNEI. V lost 10 bases, J lost 6 bases, and 15 bases lay in between. This CDR3 has 13 residues. This chain's CDR3 is CATTRVTDEKLFF. The DNA for the CDR3 is TGTGCCACTACTCGGGTCACTGATGAAAAACTGTTTTTT.

The V gene is TRBV28, the J gene TRBJ2-3; tentative D call: TRBD2 (7 bases). The closer fit of TRBJ2-5 to the DNA end suggests the J call may be wrong. Germline CDR1 MDHEN, CDR2 SYDVKM. There are 16 residues in the CDR3. CDR3 bases: TGTGCCAGCAGTCCCACATGGGGGGGCCGGGGGGAGACCCAGTACTTC. Residues: CASSPTWGGRGETQYF.

This chain links TRBV5-1 with TRBJ1-4, with 9 nucleotides matching TRBD1. Germline V lookup: CDR1 SGHRS, CDR2 YFSETQ. The CDR3 contains 14 residues. Losses at the gene ends were 4 bases for V and 7 bases for J; bases not matched to a gene: 5. This CDR3 reads CASSGQGWGEKLFF. The CDR3, as DNA: TGCGCCAGCAGCGGACAGGGGTGGGGTGAAAAACTGTTTTTT.

This clonotype was counted a few times. The chain has TRBV11-2 and TRBJ2-7; no clear D gene. The germline V and J ends were trimmed by 0 bases and 6 bases, with 12 bases remaining between them. The CDR3 is 14 amino acids. Germline V gives CDR1 SGHAT, CDR2 FQNNGV. The chain's CDR3 is CASSLDWDSREQYF. DNA for the CDR3: TGTGCCAGCAGCTTAGATTGGGATAGTCGCGAGCAGTACTTC.

This clonotype was detected ten times or more. The V and J genes are TRBV11-3 and TRBJ2-1; 8 bases are shared with TRBD1. Looked up from germline, CDR1 is SGHNT and CDR2 is YENEEA. The CDR3 length is 15 residues. V shed 5 bases, J shed 3 bases, and the junction held 6 bases outside the gene matches. The CDR3 sequence is CASSRAGGGYNEQFF. In DNA form, the CDR3 reads TGTGCCAGCAGCCGCGCAGGGGGCGGCTACAATGAGCAGTTCTTC.

This clonotype was seen many times. J is TRBJ2-7 and V is TRBV5-1, with 8 bases identical to TRBD2. Germline assignment: CDR1 SGHRS and CDR2 YFSETQ. Losses at the gene ends were 3 bases for V and 3 bases for J; bases not matched to a gene: 11. This CDR3 is built from 16 residues. This CDR3 reads CASSSSIAGLVYEQYF. The CDR3 DNA sequence: TGCGCCAGCAGCTCATCGATAGCGGGACTAGTCTACGAGCAGTACTTC.

This clonotype was recorded at least ten times. The chain couples TRBV20-1 to TRBJ2-7; possibly TRBD2 for D (5 bases). The CDR3 length is 12 residues. Trimming pared 6 bases from V and 2 bases from J, leaving 11 bases between. Germline lookup yields CDR1 DFQATT and CDR2 SNEGSKA (reference sequence). The CDR3 is CSASGSTYEQYF. As DNA, the CDR3 is TGCAGTGCGTCGGGGTCAACCTACGAGCAGTACTTC.

This clonotype appeared many times. This chain connects TRBV11-2 to TRBJ2-7, with TRBD2 matching over 11 bases. The CDR3 spans 19 residues. Germline CDR1 reads SGHAT; CDR2 reads FQNNGV. V shed 5 bases and J 2 bases; nucleotides not matched to a gene: 17. In nucleotides, the CDR3 is TGTGCCAGCAGCCCCTCCTTCGGGTTAGCGGGAGGGCCTCCCTACGAGCAGTACTTC. It specifies CASSPSFGLAGGPPYEQYF.

This clonotype was seen more than once but under ten times. V and J are TRBV11-2 and TRBJ2-1; D may correspond to TRBD1 or TRBD2 (5 bases each). This CDR3 contains 13 residues. V lost 0 bases, J lost 9 bases, and 9 bases lay in between. The germline CDR1 and CDR2 sequences are SGHAT and FQNNGV. The CDR3 reads CASSLDPGPEQFF. The CDR3 coding sequence is TGTGCCAGCAGCTTAGATCCGGGGCCTGAGCAGTTCTTC.

V gene TRBV5-6 combines with J gene TRBJ1-3; TRBD1 aligns across 7 bases. The length of the CDR3 is 14 residues. V was pared by 1 base and J by 3 bases, with 1 base of the junction left unmatched. Germline loops: CDR1 SGHDT, CDR2 YYEEEE. CDR3 region: CASSLTGDGNTIYF. In DNA form, the CDR3 reads TGTGCCAGCAGCTTGACAGGGGATGGAAACACCATATATTTT.

The table lists this clonotype with many counts. The V call is TRBV12-3 or TRBV12-4, the J call TRBJ2-7; 13 bases align to TRBD2. CDR3 length: 16 amino acids. The junction had 9 bases not matched to a gene; V was cut back by 5 bases and J by 5 bases. CDR3 bases: TGTGCCAGCAGTCGATTTGGGACTAGCGGGAAGAACGAGCAGTACTTC. Translated: CASSRFGTSGKNEQYF.

Comment on this clonotype: An end of the junction differs from the germline gene, which may be a read error. The V call is TRBV11-1, the J call TRBJ2-7, with 7 nucleotides matching TRBD1. CDR1 is SGHAT and CDR2 is FQDESV in the germline V gene (reference sequence). The CDR3 is made up of 16 amino acids. The CDR3, as DNA: TGTGCCAACAGCCCAAAGGCGACAGGGAAGTTCTACGAGCAGTACTTC. Translated: CANSPKATGKFYEQYF.

This clonotype has more than one count but fewer than ten. DNA for the CDR3: TGTGCCAGCAGCGTGGACGCAGAGATCCAAGAGACCCAGTACTTC. This translates into CASSVDAEIQETQYF. This rearrangement joins TRBV5-6 to TRBJ2-5, with unresolved D. The CDR3 is 15 amino acids. The V gene lost 4 bases and the J gene lost 1 base, with 14 bases spanning the gap. Per the germline V gene, CDR1 is SGHDT and CDR2 is YYEEEE.

The genes are TRBV19 and TRBJ2-1, with 7 bases aligning to TRBD2. The V gene's germline CDR1 is LNHDA and CDR2 SQIVND (reference sequence). The CDR3 totals 15 residues. J gave up 5 bases and V 2 bases, and 6 bases lay outside the gene matches. CDR3 nucleotides: TGTGCCAGTAGTATAAGGCGGGAGCACCACAATGAGCAGTTCTTC. Translation: CASSIRREHHNEQFF.

This clonotype was seen at least ten times. The chain employs TRBV12-3 or TRBV12-4 and TRBJ2-1; TRBD2 agrees at 8 bases. This CDR3 region has 13 residues. With V trimmed by 5 bases and J by 12 bases, 9 bases remained unmatched. CDR3 DNA sequence: TGTGCCAGCAGTCCGGGACTAGGTGTAGGGCAGTTCTTC. It yields the protein CASSPGLGVGQFF.

In this sample, this clonotype turned up many times. V and J are TRBV28 and TRBJ2-7; D is unresolved. CDR3 length: 14 amino acids. Trimming stripped 5 bases from V and 2 bases from J, with 13 bases between. Germline CDR1 reads MDHEN; CDR2 reads SYDVKM. CDR3 sequence: CASSPRGKPYEQYF. DNA of the CDR3: TGTGCCAGCAGTCCCCGTGGGAAGCCCTACGAGCAGTACTTC. The variable domain in full, with the rest retrieved from reference TRBV28 and TRBJ2-7, is DVKVTQSSRYLVKRTGEKVFLECVQDMDHENMFWYRQDPGLGLRLIYFSYDVKMKEKGDIPEGYSVSREKKERFSLILESASTNQTSMYLCASSPRGKPYEQYFGPGTRLTVT.

This clonotype turned up a few times. V is TRBV7-9 and J is TRBJ2-6, with 10 bases lining up with TRBD1. CDR1 and CDR2 from the germline V gene are SEHNR and FQNEAQ (reference sequence). V lost 4 bases, J lost 4 bases, and 10 bases stayed unmatched. This CDR3 comprises 18 residues. The chain's CDR3 is CASSSRGQGRRGANVLTF. CDR3 in DNA: TGTGCCAGCAGCTCCCGGGGACAGGGGCGGAGGGGGGCCAACGTCCTGACTTTC.

This chain links TRBV4-1 with TRBJ2-7, with D perhaps TRBD1 (8 bases). V lost 1 base and J lost 4, with 14 bases in between. CDR1 and CDR2 (germline): MGHRA, YSYEKL. This CDR3 spans 15 amino acids. CDR3: CASSQVQGGRYEQYF. CDR3 coding DNA: TGCGCCAGCAGCCAAGTACAGGGGGGGAGGTACGAGCAGTACTTC.

This clonotype was found many times. This chain connects TRBV27 to TRBJ2-5; TRBD1 agrees at 10 bases. Trimming cost V 8 bases and J 5 bases; bases outside gene matches: 2. Germline V gene sequence: CDR1 MNHEY, CDR2 SMNVEV (reference sequence). The CDR3 runs to 12 residues. The CDR3 DNA follows: TGTGCCAGCGGACAGGGGGGTGAGACCCAGTACTTC. Translated, it gives CASGQGGETQYF.

V gene TRBV5-1 combines with J gene TRBJ2-3; TRBD2 matches 11 bases. V trimming: 7 bases; J trimming: 3 bases; junction bases outside the gene matches: 10. The CDR3 totals 16 residues. Germline V gene data show CDR1 as SGHRS and CDR2 as YFSETQ. In DNA, the CDR3 is TGCGCCAGCTCAAGTAGCGGGAGGGCAGTGACAGATACGCAGTATTTT. It specifies CASSSSGRAVTDTQYF.

This clonotype was seen only a few times. This rearrangement joins TRBV19 to TRBJ1-3; D not certain. The CDR3 length is 16 residues. V lost 6 bases, J lost 2 bases, and 17 bases lay in between. Germline V gives CDR1 LNHDA, CDR2 SQIVND (reference sequence). Written as DNA, the CDR3 is TGTGCCAGTAGGGCAGAGGCCGGGAAGACTGGAAACACCATATATTTT. Its protein is CASRAEAGKTGNTIYF.

This clonotype was counted at least ten times. The chain is built from TRBV7-2 and TRBJ2-1; 8 bases align to TRBD1. The V and J ends lost 3 bases and 7 bases, in that order; junction bases with no gene match: 2. Per the germline V gene, CDR1 is SGHTA and CDR2 is FQGNSA. The CDR3 extends over 13 amino acids. The CDR3 coding sequence is TGTGCCAGCAGCTTGGACAGGGTAAATGAGCAGTTCTTC. Encoded protein: CASSLDRVNEQFF.

This clonotype has a handful of counts. This chain connects TRBV19 to TRBJ2-6; D remains unclear. Trimming removed 7 bases at V and 2 bases at J, with 6 bases between. Germline CDR1 is LNHDA and CDR2 is SQIVND (reference sequence). The CDR3 has 13 residues. The CDR3 sequence: CASTWTGANVLTF. The CDR3 coding sequence is TGTGCCAGTACCTGGACTGGGGCCAACGTCCTGACTTTC.